This T cell receptor (beta chain) was identified in a study of cytomegalovirus exposure and HLA in healthy donors. The V and J ends lost 0 bases and 3 bases respectively, with 12 bases between them. CDR3 length: 15 residues. Germline V gene sequence: CDR1 SGDLS, CDR2 YYNGEE. Vbeta (60) and Jbeta (13) primers were used in the PCR. Sequencing used immunoSEQ multiplex PCR; TCRdb keeps in-frame clones, though not all of them. The sample includes fewer than 120,000 clones, around 80% seen only once; the top ten take 13%. This clone was counted between two and nine times. The genes are TRBV9 and TRBJ1-2; TRBD1 is a possible D gene (5 bases). Sequenced input: PBMCs. This TCR came from a man aged 30 to 45 in good health and CMV-seropositive. CDR3 sequence: CASSVATRTHYGYTF. The DNA for the CDR3 is TGTGCCAGCAGCGTAGCGACACGGACACACTATGGCTACACCTTC.